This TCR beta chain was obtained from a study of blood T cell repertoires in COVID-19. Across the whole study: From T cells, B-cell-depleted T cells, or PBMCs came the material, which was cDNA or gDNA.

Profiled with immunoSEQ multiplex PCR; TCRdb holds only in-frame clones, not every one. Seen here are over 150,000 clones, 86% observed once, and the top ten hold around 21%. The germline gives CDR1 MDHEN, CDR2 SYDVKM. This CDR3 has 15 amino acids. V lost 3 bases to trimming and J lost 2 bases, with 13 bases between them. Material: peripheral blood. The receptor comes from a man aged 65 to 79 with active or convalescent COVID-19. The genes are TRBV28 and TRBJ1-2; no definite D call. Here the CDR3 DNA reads TGTGCCAGCAGTTTCCCTTCGACGGGAAACTATGGCTACACCTTC. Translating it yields CASSFPSTGNYGYTF.